This section outlines one T cell receptor (beta chain) sequence together with its context. The antigen is not known. This table comes from immunoSEQ multiplex PCR, and its TCRdb copy is limited to in-frame clones, with some not included. The data contain 90,000 to 110,000 clones, roughly 87% of them seen just once; the ten biggest clones take up around 13%. CDR3 length: 15 amino acids. V lost 5 bases, J lost 3 bases, and 7 bases stayed unmatched. CDR1 SGHTA and CDR2 FQGNSA come from the germline V gene. This record belongs to a study of T cell responses to AZD1222 COVID-19 vaccine. Study-wide findings and caveats: Two AZD1222 administrations were followed by greater Spike-specific TCR breadth and depth.

The specimen comprised peripheral blood, sampled on day 0 of MenACWY control vaccination. This clonotype was sampled from an adult in good health. This rearrangement joins TRBV7-2 to TRBJ2-7, with 10 bases aligning to TRBD1. CDR3 protein: CASSEGTGELYEQYF. The DNA for the CDR3 is TGTGCCAGCAGCGAAGGGACAGGGGAGCTCTACGAGCAGTACTTC.